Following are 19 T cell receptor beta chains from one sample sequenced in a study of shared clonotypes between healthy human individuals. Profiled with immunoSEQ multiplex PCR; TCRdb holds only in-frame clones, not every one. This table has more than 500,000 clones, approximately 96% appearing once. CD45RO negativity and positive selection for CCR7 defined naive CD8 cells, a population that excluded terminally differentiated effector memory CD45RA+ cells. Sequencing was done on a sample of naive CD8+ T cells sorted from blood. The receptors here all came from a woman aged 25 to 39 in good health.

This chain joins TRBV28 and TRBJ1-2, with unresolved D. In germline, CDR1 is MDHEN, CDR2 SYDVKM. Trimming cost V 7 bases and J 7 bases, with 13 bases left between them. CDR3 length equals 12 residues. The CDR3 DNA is TGTGCCAGCAAGACCACCGGAGGTGGCTACACCTTC. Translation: CASKTTGGGYTF.

CDR3 amino acids: CASRANYEQYF. The CDR3 DNA reads TGTGCCAGCAGGGCTAATTACGAGCAGTACTTC. This chain joins TRBV2 and TRBJ2-7; D unclear. Germline V gene sequence: CDR1 SNHLY, CDR2 FYNNEI. The V gene lost 6 bases and the J gene lost 4 bases, with 7 bases spanning the gap. The CDR3 length is 11 residues.

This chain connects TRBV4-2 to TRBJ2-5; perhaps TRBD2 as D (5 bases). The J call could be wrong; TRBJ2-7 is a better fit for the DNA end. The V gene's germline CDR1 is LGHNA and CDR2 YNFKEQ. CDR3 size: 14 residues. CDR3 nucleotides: TGTGCCAGCAGCCAAGAGATGCGGGTCTACGAGCAGTACTTC. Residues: CASSQEMRVYEQYF.

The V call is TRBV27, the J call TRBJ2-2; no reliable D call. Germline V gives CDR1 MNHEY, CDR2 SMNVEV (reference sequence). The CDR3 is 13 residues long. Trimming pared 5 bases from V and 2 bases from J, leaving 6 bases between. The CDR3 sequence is CASSGINTGELFF. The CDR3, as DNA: TGTGCCAGCAGTGGCATTAACACCGGGGAGCTGTTTTTT.

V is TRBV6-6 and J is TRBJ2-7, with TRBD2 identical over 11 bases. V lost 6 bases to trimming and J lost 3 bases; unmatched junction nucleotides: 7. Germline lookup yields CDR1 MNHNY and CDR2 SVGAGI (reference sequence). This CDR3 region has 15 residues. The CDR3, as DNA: TGTGCCAGCAGCCCGATAGCGGGAGGGATCTACGAGCAGTACTTC. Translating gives CASSPIAGGIYEQYF.

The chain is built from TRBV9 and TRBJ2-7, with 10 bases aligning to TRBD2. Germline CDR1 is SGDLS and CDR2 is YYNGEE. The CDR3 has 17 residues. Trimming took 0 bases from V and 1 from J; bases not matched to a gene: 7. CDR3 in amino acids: CASSVGSSGSFSYEQYF. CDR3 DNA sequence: TGTGCCAGCAGCGTAGGGTCTAGCGGGAGTTTTTCCTACGAGCAGTACTTC.

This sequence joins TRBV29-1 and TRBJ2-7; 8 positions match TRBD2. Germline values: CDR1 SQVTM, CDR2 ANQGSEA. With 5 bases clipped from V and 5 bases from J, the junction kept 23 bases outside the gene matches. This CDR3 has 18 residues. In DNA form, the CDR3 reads TGCAGCGTTCGTGGCGGGAAGGCAGCGGGAGTCGTTTCGAACGAGCAGTACTTC. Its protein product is CSVRGGKAAGVVSNEQYF.

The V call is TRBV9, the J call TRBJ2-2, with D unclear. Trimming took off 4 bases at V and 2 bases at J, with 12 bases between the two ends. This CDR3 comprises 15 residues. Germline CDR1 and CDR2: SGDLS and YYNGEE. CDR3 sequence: CASSPWAVNTGELFF. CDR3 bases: TGTGCCAGCAGCCCTTGGGCGGTCAACACCGGGGAGCTGTTTTTT.

As DNA, the CDR3 is TGCGCCAGCAGCTCGTCACGACAGGGGGCCCGAGAGACCCAGTACTTC. Its translation is CASSSSRQGARETQYF. The chain carries TRBV5-1 and TRBJ2-5; 10 nucleotides match TRBD1. The germline CDR1 and CDR2 sequences are SGHRS and YFSETQ. The CDR3 covers 16 residues. The J segment lost 4 bases and the V segment lost 3 bases, leaving 9 bases of the junction unmatched. Variable domain in full (rest from reference TRBV5-1 and TRBJ2-5): KAGVTQTPRYLIKTRGQQVTLSCSPISGHRSVSWYQQTPGQGLQFLFEYFSETQRNKGNFPGRFSGRQFSNSRSEMNVSTLELGDSALYLCASSSSRQGARETQYFGPGTRLLVL.

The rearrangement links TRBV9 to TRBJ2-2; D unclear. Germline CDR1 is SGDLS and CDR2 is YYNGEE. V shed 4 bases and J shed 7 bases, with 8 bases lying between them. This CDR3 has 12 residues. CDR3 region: CASSTPHGELFF. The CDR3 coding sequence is TGTGCCAGCAGCACCCCGCACGGGGAGCTGTTTTTT. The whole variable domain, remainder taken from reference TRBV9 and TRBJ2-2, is DSGVTQTPKHLITATGQRVTLRCSPRSGDLSVYWYQQSLDQGLQFLIQYYNGEERAKGNILERFSAQQFPDLHSELNLSSLELGDSALYFCASSTPHGELFFGEGSRLTVL.

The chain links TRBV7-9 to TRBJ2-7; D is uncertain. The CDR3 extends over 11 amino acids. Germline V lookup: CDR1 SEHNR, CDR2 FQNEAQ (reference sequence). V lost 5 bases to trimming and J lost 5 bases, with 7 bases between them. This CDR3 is CASSPLNEQYF. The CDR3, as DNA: TGTGCCAGCAGCCCCCTTAACGAGCAGTACTTC.

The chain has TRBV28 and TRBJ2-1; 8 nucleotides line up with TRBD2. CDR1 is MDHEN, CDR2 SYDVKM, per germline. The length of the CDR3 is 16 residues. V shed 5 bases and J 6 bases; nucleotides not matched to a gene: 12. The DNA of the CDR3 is TGTGCCAGCAGTCCAAGTCGACTAGCGAGAGGCAATGAGCAGTTCTTC. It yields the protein CASSPSRLARGNEQFF. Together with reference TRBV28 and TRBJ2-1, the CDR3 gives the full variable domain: DVKVTQSSRYLVKRTGEKVFLECVQDMDHENMFWYRQDPGLGLRLIYFSYDVKMKEKGDIPEGYSVSREKKERFSLILESASTNQTSMYLCASSPSRLARGNEQFFGPGTRLTVL.

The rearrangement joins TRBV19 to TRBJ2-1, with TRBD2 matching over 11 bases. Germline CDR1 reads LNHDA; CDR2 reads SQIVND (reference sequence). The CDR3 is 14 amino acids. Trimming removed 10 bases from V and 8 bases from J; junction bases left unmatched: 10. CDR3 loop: CATSLAGGPYEQFF. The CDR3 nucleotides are TGTGCCACGTCTTTAGCGGGAGGGCCCTATGAGCAGTTCTTC. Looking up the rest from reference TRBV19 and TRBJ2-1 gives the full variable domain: DGGITQSPKYLFRKEGQNVTLSCEQNLNHDAMYWYRQDPGQGLRLIYYSQIVNDFQKGDIAEGYSVSREKKESFPLTVTSAQKNPTAFYLCATSLAGGPYEQFFGPGTRLTVL.

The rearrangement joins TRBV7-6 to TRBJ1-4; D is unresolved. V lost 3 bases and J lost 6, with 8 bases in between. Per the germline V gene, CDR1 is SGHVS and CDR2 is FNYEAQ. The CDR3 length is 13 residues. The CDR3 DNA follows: TGTGCCAGCAGCTTGGGAGGGTATGAAAAACTGTTTTTT. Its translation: CASSLGGYEKLFF.

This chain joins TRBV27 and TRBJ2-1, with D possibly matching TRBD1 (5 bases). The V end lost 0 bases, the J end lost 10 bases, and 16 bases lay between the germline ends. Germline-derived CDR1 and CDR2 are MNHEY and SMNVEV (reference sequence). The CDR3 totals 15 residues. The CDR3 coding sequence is TGTGCCAGCAGTTTATCGCGATACCTACAGGAAGAGCAGTTCTTC. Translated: CASSLSRYLQEEQFF.

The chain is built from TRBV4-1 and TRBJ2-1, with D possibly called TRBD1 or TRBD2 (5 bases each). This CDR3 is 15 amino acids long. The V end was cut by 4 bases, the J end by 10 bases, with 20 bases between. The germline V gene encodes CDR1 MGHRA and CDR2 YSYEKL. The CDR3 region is CASSPGASHPLEQFF. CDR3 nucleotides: TGCGCCAGCAGCCCCGGGGCCTCTCACCCGCTGGAGCAGTTCTTC.

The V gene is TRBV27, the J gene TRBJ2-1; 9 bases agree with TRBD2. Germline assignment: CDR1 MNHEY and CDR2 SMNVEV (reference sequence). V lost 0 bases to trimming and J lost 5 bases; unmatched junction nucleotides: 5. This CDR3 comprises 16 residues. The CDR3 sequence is CASSLSALAGNNEQFF. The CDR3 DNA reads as TGTGCCAGCAGTTTATCAGCACTAGCGGGTAACAATGAGCAGTTCTTC.

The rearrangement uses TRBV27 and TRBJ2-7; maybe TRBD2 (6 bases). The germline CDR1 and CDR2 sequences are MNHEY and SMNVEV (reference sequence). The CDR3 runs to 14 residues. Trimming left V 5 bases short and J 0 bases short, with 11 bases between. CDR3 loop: CASSGGLSSYEQYF. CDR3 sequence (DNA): TGTGCCAGCAGTGGGGGACTTAGCTCCTACGAGCAGTACTTC.

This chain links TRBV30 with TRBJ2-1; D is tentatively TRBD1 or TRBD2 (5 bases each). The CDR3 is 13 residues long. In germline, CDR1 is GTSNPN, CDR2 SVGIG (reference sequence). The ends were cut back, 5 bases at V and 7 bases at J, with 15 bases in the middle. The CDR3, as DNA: TGTGCCTGGCTACCGGGGTGGGGGAATGAGCAGTTCTTC. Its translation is CAWLPGWGNEQFF.